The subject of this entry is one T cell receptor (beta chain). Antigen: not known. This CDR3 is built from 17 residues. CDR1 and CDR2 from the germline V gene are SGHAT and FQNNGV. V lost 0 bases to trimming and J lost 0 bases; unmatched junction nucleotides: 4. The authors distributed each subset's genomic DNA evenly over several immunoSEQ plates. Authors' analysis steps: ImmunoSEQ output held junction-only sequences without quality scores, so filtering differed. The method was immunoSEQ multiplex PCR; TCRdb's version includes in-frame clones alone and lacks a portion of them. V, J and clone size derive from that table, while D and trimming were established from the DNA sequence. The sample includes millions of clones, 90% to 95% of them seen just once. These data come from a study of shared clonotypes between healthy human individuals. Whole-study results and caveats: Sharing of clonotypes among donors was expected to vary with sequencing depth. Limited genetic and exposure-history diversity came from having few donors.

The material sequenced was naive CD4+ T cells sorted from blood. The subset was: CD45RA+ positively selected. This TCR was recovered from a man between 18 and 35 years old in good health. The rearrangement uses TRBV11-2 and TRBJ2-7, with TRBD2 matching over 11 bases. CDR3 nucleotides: TGTGCCAGCAGCTTAGATTCCGGACTAGCGGGCTCCTACGAGCAGTACTTC. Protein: CASSLDSGLAGSYEQYF.